This passage covers 21 T cell receptor beta chains from one sample sequenced in a study of T-cell memory formation after mild COVID-19. TCRdb re-analysed the 5' RACE reads in MiXCR, keeping a single row per CDR3 protein. The table lists almost 550,000 distinct CDR3 sequences, roughly 22% of them singletons, with roughly an eighth in the top ten. Sequencing was done on a sample of PBMCs or a T cell subset sorted from them (not recorded which). The receptors originated from an adult woman who had mild COVID-19 (a few samples of this study predate the infection). Cell type and time point are not known.

J is TRBJ2-3 and V is TRBV15; no clear D gene. The CDR3 length is 13 residues. V lost 3 bases and J 8 bases, leaving 12 bases between the germline ends. Per the germline V gene, CDR1 is LNHNV and CDR2 is YYDKDF (reference sequence). For the CDR3, the DNA is TGTGCCACCAGCAGTGATATTGTTGGTACGCAGTATTTT. It encodes CATSSDIVGTQYF.

This clonotype has only a few counts. This chain uses TRBV19 with TRBJ2-1; D is undetermined. CDR3 length: 13 amino acids. The ends were cut back, 3 bases at V and 4 bases at J, with 7 bases in the middle. The V gene's germline CDR1 is LNHDA and CDR2 SQIVND (reference sequence). This CDR3 is CASSMGRYNEQFF. The CDR3 DNA is TGTGCCAGTAGTATGGGTCGGTACAATGAGCAGTTCTTC. The whole variable domain, remainder taken from reference TRBV19 and TRBJ2-1, is DGGITQSPKYLFRKEGQNVTLSCEQNLNHDAMYWYRQDPGQGLRLIYYSQIVNDFQKGDIAEGYSVSREKKESFPLTVTSAQKNPTAFYLCASSMGRYNEQFFGPGTRLTVL.

The V and J genes are TRBV12-3 or TRBV12-4 and TRBJ2-1; a possible D gene is TRBD2 (6 bases). Trimming took 2 bases from V and 5 from J, leaving 10 bases between them. CDR3 length: 14 residues. CDR3 protein: CASSLSLADNEQFF. For the CDR3, the DNA is TGTGCCAGCAGTTTAAGCTTAGCGGACAATGAGCAGTTCTTC.

This clonotype has a handful of counts. This chain links TRBV14 with TRBJ1-3; a weak D match, TRBD1 (5 bases). The V gene's germline CDR1 is SGHDN and CDR2 FVKESK. The CDR3 consists of 15 residues. V was trimmed by 1 base and J by 3 bases, leaving 10 bases between them. CDR3 coding DNA: TGTGCCAGCAGCCAAGCAGGGAGGGGTGGAAACACCATATATTTT. This encodes CASSQAGRGGNTIYF.

The chain uses TRBV6-1 and TRBJ2-1, with 9 nucleotides matching TRBD1. This CDR3 contains 14 residues. The germline gives CDR1 MNHNS, CDR2 SASEGT. The V gene end was trimmed by 4 bases and the J gene end by 8 bases; junction bases not matched to a gene: 6. CDR3 loop: CASSGEQGAYEQFF. The CDR3 coding sequence is TGTGCCAGCAGTGGGGAACAGGGGGCTTATGAGCAGTTCTTC.

The chain has TRBV14 and TRBJ2-4; D might be TRBD2 (6 bases). Germline V gene lookup returns CDR1 SGHDN and CDR2 FVKESK. This CDR3 is 18 amino acids long. V was clipped by 1 base and J by 0 bases, with 16 bases between them. The CDR3: CASSQGRGRGLAKNIQYF. CDR3 nucleotides: TGTGCCAGCAGCCAAGGTCGAGGAAGGGGACTAGCCAAAAACATTCAGTACTTC.

This clonotype was counted a few times. V usage is TRBV29-1 and J usage is TRBJ1-2; 7 bases are shared with TRBD1. The ends lost 0 bases at V and 5 bases at J; junction bases unmatched: 0. Germline loops: CDR1 SQVTM, CDR2 ANQGSEA. The CDR3 is 12 amino acids. The CDR3 is CSVEEQGYGYTF. CDR3 DNA sequence: TGCAGCGTTGAAGAACAGGGGTATGGCTACACCTTC.

This clonotype was observed a handful of times. For the CDR3, the DNA is TGTGCCAGCAGCCCCCAGGGGGCCGGCTACGAGCAGTACTTC. It yields the protein CASSPQGAGYEQYF. This rearrangement joins TRBV14 to TRBJ2-7; 8 bases are a match to TRBD1. The CDR3 extends over 14 amino acids. The germline V gene encodes CDR1 SGHDN and CDR2 FVKESK. Trimming took 4 bases from V and 3 from J; bases not matched to a gene: 5.

V gene TRBV7-9 combines with J gene TRBJ2-1; the match to TRBD2 covers 16 bases. From germline, CDR1 is SEHNR and CDR2 FQNEAQ (reference sequence). This CDR3 is built from 19 residues. The junction had 13 bases not matched to a gene; V was cut back by 3 bases and J by 8 bases. The DNA for the CDR3 is TGTGCCAGCAGCTTGAAGAGAGGGACTAGCGGGGGGGTAGTCCATGAGCAGTTCTTC. Protein sequence: CASSLKRGTSGGVVHEQFF.

In its sample, this clonotype was seen a few times. The J gene is TRBJ2-2, the V gene TRBV12-3 or TRBV12-4; the match to TRBD2 covers 11 bases. The V gene end was trimmed by 6 bases and the J gene end by 1 base; junction bases not matched to a gene: 1. This CDR3 contains 15 residues. This chain's CDR3 is CASSGTSGNTGELFF. The CDR3 nucleotides are TGTGCCAGCAGCGGGACTAGCGGGAACACCGGGGAGCTGTTTTTT.

The chain joins TRBV30 to TRBJ1-1; 7 nucleotides agree with TRBD1. From germline, CDR1 is GTSNPN and CDR2 SVGIG (reference sequence). The trim removed 3 bases at V and 5 bases at J, leaving 6 bases unmatched. This CDR3 is 13 amino acids long. The CDR3: CAWRMGQRTEAFF. CDR3 DNA: TGTGCCTGGAGGATGGGACAGCGGACTGAAGCTTTCTTT.

The V call is TRBV20-1, the J call TRBJ2-5; D ambiguous. CDR3 length: 12 residues. Trimming cost V 4 bases and J 2 bases, with 8 bases left between them. Germline CDR1 DFQATT, CDR2 SNEGSKA (reference sequence). The CDR3 loop is CSATLEQETQYF. The CDR3 DNA reads TGCAGTGCTACCCTGGAACAAGAGACCCAGTACTTC.

The sample holds many counts of this clonotype. This chain joins TRBV9 and TRBJ1-1; the D is unclear. V was shortened by 0 bases and J by 1 base, with 4 bases between the two germline ends. Germline V gives CDR1 SGDLS, CDR2 YYNGEE. The CDR3 totals 13 residues. The CDR3 protein is CASSVAGNTEAFF. In DNA, the CDR3 is TGTGCCAGCAGCGTAGCGGGGAACACTGAAGCTTTCTTT.

V gene TRBV23-1 combines with J gene TRBJ1-1, with D tentatively TRBD1 (5 bases). TRBV23-1 is filed as an ORF, its function uncertain. This CDR3 has 14 amino acids. The V end lost 7 bases, the J end lost 6 bases, and 18 bases lay between the germline ends. CDR3 bases: TGCGCCAGCACCCGCGGGACGGCTAACGCTGAAGCTTTCTTT. This encodes CASTRGTANAEAFF.

The table lists this clonotype with many counts. The V call is TRBV14, the J call TRBJ1-1; maybe TRBD1 (6 bases). The V gene lost 3 bases and the J gene lost 7 bases, with 15 bases spanning the gap. The CDR3 has 14 amino acids. Per the germline V gene, CDR1 is SGHDN and CDR2 is FVKESK. CDR3 sequence: CASSHKGGSDEAFF. In DNA form, the CDR3 reads TGTGCCAGCAGCCATAAGGGGGGTAGTGATGAAGCTTTCTTT.

The gene calls are TRBV5-1 and TRBJ2-2; either TRBD1 or TRBD2 may fit D (5 bases each). In germline, CDR1 is SGHRS, CDR2 YFSETQ. The V and J ends lost 6 bases and 7 bases respectively, with 16 bases between them. The CDR3 spans 14 residues. The CDR3 DNA is TGCGCCAGCAAGTCAGGGAGTACTATCGGGGAGCTGTTTTTT. Protein product: CASKSGSTIGELFF.

This clonotype was recorded a few times. The rearrangement links TRBV5-1 to TRBJ2-3, with 7 nucleotides matching TRBD1. V gave up 4 bases and J gave up 2 bases; unmatched junction bases: 4. The CDR3 consists of 14 residues. The germline gives CDR1 SGHRS, CDR2 YFSETQ. CDR3 nucleotides: TGCGCCAGCAGCAAAGGACAGGCCACAGATACGCAGTATTTT. Protein sequence: CASSKGQATDTQYF.

This clonotype was detected a few times. The chain recombines TRBV7-9 with TRBJ2-3, with D possibly TRBD1 on 5 matching bases. This CDR3 region has 14 residues. The germline V gene encodes CDR1 SEHNR and CDR2 FQNEAQ (reference sequence). Trimming took 5 bases from V and 3 from J, leaving 12 bases between them. CDR3 sequence (DNA): TGTGCCAGCAGCCGGACACTGGGTACAGATACGCAGTATTTT. As protein: CASSRTLGTDTQYF.

This clonotype turned up a few times. This chain connects TRBV4-1 to TRBJ2-1; D is unclear. Trimming stripped 1 base from V and 15 bases from J, with 16 bases between. The CDR3 loop spans 13 amino acids. Germline V gives CDR1 MGHRA, CDR2 YSYEKL. CDR3 coding DNA: TGCGCCAGCAGCCAAGCCACGTCCGGGCCTCGGTTCTTC. Protein product: CASSQATSGPRFF.

At least ten counts were recorded for this clonotype. The V call is TRBV7-9, the J call TRBJ2-7; the D call may be TRBD1 or TRBD2 (6 bases each). Germline CDR1 and CDR2: SEHNR and FQNEAQ (reference sequence). V lost 1 base to trimming and J lost 5 bases, with 15 bases between them. The CDR3 is 15 amino acids. CDR3 sequence (DNA): TGTGCCAGCAGCTTAGTCGGAAGGGGGGCCCACGAGCAGTACTTC. Amino acids: CASSLVGRGAHEQYF.

The J gene is TRBJ2-3, the V gene TRBV5-1; 10 nucleotides agree with TRBD2. This CDR3 has 16 residues. The junction had 7 bases not matched to a gene; V was cut back by 4 bases and J by 2 bases. Germline V gene data show CDR1 as SGHRS and CDR2 as YFSETQ. CDR3: CASSPRSGGYTDTQYF. In nucleotides, the CDR3 is TGCGCCAGCAGCCCCCGTAGCGGGGGGTACACAGATACGCAGTATTTT.